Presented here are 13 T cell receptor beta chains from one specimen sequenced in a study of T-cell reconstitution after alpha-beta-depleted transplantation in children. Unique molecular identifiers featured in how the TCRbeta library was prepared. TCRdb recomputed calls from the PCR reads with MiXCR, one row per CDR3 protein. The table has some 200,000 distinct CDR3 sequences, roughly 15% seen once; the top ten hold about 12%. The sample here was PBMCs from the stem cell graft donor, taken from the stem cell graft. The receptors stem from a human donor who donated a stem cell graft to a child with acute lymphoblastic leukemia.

This CDR3 reads CASSLGGLYSYEQYF. Written as DNA, the CDR3 is TGCGCCAGCAGCTTGGGAGGGCTTTACTCCTACGAGCAGTACTTC. The chain uses TRBV5-1 and TRBJ2-7, with D possibly being TRBD2 (5 bases). V was clipped by 0 bases and J by 0 bases, with 10 bases between them. Per the germline V gene, CDR1 is SGHRS and CDR2 is YFSETQ. The CDR3 loop spans 15 amino acids.

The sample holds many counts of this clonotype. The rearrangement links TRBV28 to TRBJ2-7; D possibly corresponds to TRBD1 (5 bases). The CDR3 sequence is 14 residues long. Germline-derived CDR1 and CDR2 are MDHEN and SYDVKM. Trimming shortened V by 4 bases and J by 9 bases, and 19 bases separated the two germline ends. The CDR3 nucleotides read TGTGCCAGCAGTTCCATACCGCTACAGGCAACGCAGTACTTC. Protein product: CASSSIPLQATQYF.

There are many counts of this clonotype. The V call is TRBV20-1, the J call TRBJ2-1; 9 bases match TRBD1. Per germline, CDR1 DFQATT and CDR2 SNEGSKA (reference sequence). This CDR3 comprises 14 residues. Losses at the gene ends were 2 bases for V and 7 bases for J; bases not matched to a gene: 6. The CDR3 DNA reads TGCAGTGCTAGACACGGGACAGGGTTTAATGAGCAGTTCTTC. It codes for CSARHGTGFNEQFF.

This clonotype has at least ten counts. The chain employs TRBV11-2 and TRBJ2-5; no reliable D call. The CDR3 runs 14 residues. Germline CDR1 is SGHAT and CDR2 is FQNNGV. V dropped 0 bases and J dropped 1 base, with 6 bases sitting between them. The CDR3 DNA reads TGTGCCAGCAGCTTAGACCGGCTCCAAGAGACCCAGTACTTC. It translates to CASSLDRLQETQYF.

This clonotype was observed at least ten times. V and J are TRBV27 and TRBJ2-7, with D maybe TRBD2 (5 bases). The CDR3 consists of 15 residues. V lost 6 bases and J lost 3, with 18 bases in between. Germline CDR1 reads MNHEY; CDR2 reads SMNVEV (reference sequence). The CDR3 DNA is TGTGCCAGCAGGCGGACGGACGGGATAATCTACGAGCAGTACTTC. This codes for CASRRTDGIIYEQYF.

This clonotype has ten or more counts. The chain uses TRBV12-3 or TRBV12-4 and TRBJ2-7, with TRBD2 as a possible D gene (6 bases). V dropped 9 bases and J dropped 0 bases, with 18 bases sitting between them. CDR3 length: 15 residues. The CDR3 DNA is TGTGCCAGTGCATGGCGGGACGGACTCTCCTACGAGCAGTACTTC. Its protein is CASAWRDGLSYEQYF.

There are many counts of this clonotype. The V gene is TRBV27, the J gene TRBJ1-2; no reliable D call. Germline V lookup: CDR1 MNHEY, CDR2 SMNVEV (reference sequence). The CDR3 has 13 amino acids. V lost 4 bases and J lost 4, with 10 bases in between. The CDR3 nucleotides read TGTGCCAGCAGTTCGCTCAACTCCTATGGCTACACCTTC. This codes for CASSSLNSYGYTF.

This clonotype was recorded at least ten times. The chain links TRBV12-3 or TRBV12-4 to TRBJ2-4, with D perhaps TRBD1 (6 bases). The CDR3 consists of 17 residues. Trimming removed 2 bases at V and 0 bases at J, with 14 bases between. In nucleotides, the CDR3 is TGTGCCAGCAGTTTATCGAAGGGGGTCCGAGCCAAAAACATTCAGTACTTC. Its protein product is CASSLSKGVRAKNIQYF.

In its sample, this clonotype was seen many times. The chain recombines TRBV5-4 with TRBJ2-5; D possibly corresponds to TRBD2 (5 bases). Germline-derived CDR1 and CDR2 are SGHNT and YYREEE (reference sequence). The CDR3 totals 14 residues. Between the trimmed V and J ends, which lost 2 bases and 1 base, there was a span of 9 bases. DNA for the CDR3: TGTGCCAGCAGCTTTGGGAGTCGCCAAGAGACCCAGTACTTC. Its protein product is CASSFGSRQETQYF. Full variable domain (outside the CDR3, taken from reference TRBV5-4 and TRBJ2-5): ETGVTQSPTHLIKTRGQQVTLRCSSQSGHNTVSWYQQALGQGPQFIFQYYREEENGRGNFPPRFSGLQFPNYSSELNVNALELDDSALYLCASSFGSRQETQYFGPGTRLLVL.

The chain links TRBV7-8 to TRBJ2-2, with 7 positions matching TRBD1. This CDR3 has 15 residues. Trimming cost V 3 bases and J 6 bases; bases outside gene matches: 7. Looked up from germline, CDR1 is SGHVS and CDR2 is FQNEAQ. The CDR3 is CASSFETGWSGELFF. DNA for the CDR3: TGTGCCAGCAGCTTTGAGACAGGGTGGTCCGGGGAGCTGTTTTTT. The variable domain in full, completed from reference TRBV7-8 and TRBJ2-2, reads GAGVSQSPRYKVAKRGQDVALRCDPISGHVSLFWYQQALGQGPEFLTYFQNEAQLDKSGLPSDRFFAERPEGSVSTLKIQRTQQEDSAVYLCASSFETGWSGELFFGEGSRLTVL.

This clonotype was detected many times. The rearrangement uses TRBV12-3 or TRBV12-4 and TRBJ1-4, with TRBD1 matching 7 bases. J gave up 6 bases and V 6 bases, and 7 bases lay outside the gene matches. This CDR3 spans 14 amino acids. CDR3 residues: CASSRDREDEKLFF. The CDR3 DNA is TGTGCCAGCAGCCGCGACAGGGAGGATGAAAAACTGTTTTTT.

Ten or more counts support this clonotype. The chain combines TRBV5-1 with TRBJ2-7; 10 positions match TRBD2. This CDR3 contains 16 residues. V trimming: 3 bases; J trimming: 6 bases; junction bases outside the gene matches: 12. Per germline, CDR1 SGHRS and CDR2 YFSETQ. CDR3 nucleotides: TGCGCCAGCAGCTCCAGGCCTAGCGGGAGTTCGTCCGAGCAGTACTTC. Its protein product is CASSSRPSGSSSEQYF.

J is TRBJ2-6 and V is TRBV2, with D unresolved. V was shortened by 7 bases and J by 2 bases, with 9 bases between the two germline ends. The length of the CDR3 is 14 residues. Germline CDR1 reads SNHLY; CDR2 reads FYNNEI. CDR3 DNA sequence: TGTGCCAGCATGACTGGGCCTGGGGCCAACGTCCTGACTTTC. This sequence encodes CASMTGPGANVLTF.